This T cell receptor beta chain was recorded in a study of blood T cell repertoires in COVID-19. Followed over time, Seattle patients had been enrolled while infection was active. TCRdb keeps only in-frame clones here, not all; method: immunoSEQ multiplex PCR. The sample gives 200,000 to 250,000 clones, 83% of which show up once; roughly 1.2% is in the top ten. The receptor was isolated from a woman between 25 and 40 years old with COVID-19, enrolled during active disease. The sequenced sample consisted of peripheral blood.

Here the CDR3 DNA reads TGTGCCAGCAGCCAAGATGTGGGAGGTAGGGGACCCTACACCTTC. Translated: CASSQDVGGRGPYTF. V and J are TRBV3-1 (or the pseudogene TRBV3-2) and TRBJ1-2; TRBD1 might be the D (5 bases). V shed 0 bases and J shed 10 bases, with 18 bases lying between them. Germline-derived CDR1 and CDR2 are LGHDT and YNNKEL (reference sequence). The CDR3 runs 15 residues.